This passage covers 9 T cell receptor beta chains from one sample sequenced in a study of blood T cell repertoires in COVID-19 (TCRdb year 2020). Libraries came from the immunoSEQ multiplex PCR assay. TCRdb provides this immuneACCESS table in a form limited to in-frame rearrangements. Some clones are lacking; in checked studies, under half of them reflect an unresolved V gene, and why the rest are absent is not known. The sample includes 200,000 to 250,000 clones, with approximately 83% observed a single time. 3.6% of the sample belongs to the ten largest clones. The sample comprised PBMCs or T cells enriched from blood (not recorded which). The source is a woman in her 40s who had been exposed to COVID-19.

This chain joins TRBV7-3 and TRBJ2-3; D is possibly TRBD1 (5 bases). The V gene lost 1 base and the J gene lost 3 bases, with 11 bases spanning the gap. Looked up from germline, CDR1 is SGHTA and CDR2 is FQGTGA. The CDR3 runs to 15 residues. This CDR3 reads CASSLISQGTDTQYF. The CDR3 coding sequence is TGTGCCAGCAGCTTAATTTCCCAGGGTACAGATACGCAGTATTTT.

This rearrangement joins TRBV7-2 to TRBJ1-4; D is perhaps TRBD1 (6 bases). The germline V gene encodes CDR1 SGHTA and CDR2 FQGNSA. CDR3 length equals 14 residues. Trimming took 5 bases from V and 8 from J, leaving 15 bases between them. The CDR3 region has the DNA TGTGCCAGCAGCCCACAGGGAGTGCGAGAAAAACTGTTTTTT. Translation gives CASSPQGVREKLFF.

This clone was counted only a few times. The CDR3 protein is CASSSGQGTRTEAFF. The CDR3, as DNA: TGTGCCAGTAGTAGCGGACAGGGGACGAGGACTGAAGCTTTCTTT. The J gene is TRBJ1-1, the V gene TRBV19; 9 bases agree with TRBD1. Germline V CDR1 and CDR2: LNHDA, SQIVND (reference sequence). The length of the CDR3 is 15 residues. Trimming cost V 4 bases and J 5 bases; bases outside gene matches: 8.

V and J are TRBV19 and TRBJ1-2; 7 nucleotides match TRBD1. V was clipped by 4 bases and J by 2 bases; unmatched bases: 7. The CDR3 sequence is 15 residues long. Germline CDR1 LNHDA, CDR2 SQIVND (reference sequence). Here the CDR3 DNA reads TGTGCCAGTAGTACACGGGACAGCAGCAACTATGGCTACACCTTC. As protein: CASSTRDSSNYGYTF.

The chain couples TRBV6-5 to TRBJ2-7, with TRBD2 matching 7 bases. The trim removed 6 bases at V and 3 bases at J, leaving 11 bases unmatched. Looked up from germline, CDR1 is MNHEY and CDR2 is SVGAGI. The CDR3 has 15 residues. The CDR3 nucleotides are TGTGCCAGCAGGGGGAGGGACTACGGTCGCTACGAGCAGTACTTC. Translated: CASRGRDYGRYEQYF.

The chain has TRBV30 and TRBJ2-7; TRBD1 might be the D (6 bases). Germline CDR1 and CDR2: GTSNPN and SVGIG (reference sequence). Trimming cost V 4 bases and J 6 bases, with 16 bases left between them. This CDR3 has 13 residues. The CDR3 sequence: CAWNREPSGEQYF. The CDR3 nucleotides are TGTGCCTGGAACAGGGAGCCTTCCGGCGAGCAGTACTTC.

The chain has TRBV2 and TRBJ1-2; 8 bases map to TRBD1. Trimming took 5 bases from V and 8 from J; bases not matched to a gene: 7. The CDR3 is 13 residues long. Germline V gene data show CDR1 as SNHLY and CDR2 as FYNNEI. CDR3 loop: CASSLQGAGGYTF. The CDR3 region has the DNA TGTGCCAGCAGTCTCCAGGGGGCGGGAGGCTACACCTTC.

The V gene is TRBV6-6, the J gene TRBJ1-5, with D possibly TRBD1 on 5 matching bases. CDR1 is MNHNY, CDR2 SVGAGI, per germline (reference sequence). The V and J ends lost 0 bases and 5 bases respectively, with 11 bases between them. The CDR3 contains 15 residues. CDR3 protein: CASSYSGGGDQPQHF. DNA of the CDR3: TGTGCCAGCAGTTACTCGGGGGGAGGGGATCAGCCCCAGCATTTT.

The chain recombines TRBV27 with TRBJ1-1; a possible D gene is TRBD1 (6 bases). With 3 bases removed from V and 1 base from J, the gap between germline ends came to 12 bases. This CDR3 has 15 amino acids. Per the germline V gene, CDR1 is MNHEY and CDR2 is SMNVEV (reference sequence). The CDR3: CASSFLETGNTEAFF. CDR3 coding DNA: TGTGCCAGCAGTTTCTTAGAGACAGGGAACACTGAAGCTTTCTTT.